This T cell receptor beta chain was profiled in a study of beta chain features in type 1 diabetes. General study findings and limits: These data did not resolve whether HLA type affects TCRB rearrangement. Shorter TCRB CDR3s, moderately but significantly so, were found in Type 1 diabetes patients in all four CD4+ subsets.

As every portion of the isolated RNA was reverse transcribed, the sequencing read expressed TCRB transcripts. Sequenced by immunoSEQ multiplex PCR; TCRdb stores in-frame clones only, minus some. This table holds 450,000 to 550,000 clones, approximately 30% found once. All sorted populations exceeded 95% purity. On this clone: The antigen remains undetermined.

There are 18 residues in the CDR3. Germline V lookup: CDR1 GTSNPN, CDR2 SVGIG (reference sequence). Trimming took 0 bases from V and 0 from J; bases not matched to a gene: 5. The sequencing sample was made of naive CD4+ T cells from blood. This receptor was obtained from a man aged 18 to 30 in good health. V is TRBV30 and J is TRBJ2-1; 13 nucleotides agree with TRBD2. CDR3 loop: CAWSVRRLAGGSYNEQFF. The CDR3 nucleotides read TGTGCCTGGAGTGTACGTAGACTAGCGGGAGGCTCCTACAATGAGCAGTTCTTC.